The present TCR beta chain was sequenced within a study of CD8 T cells in Susac syndrome (dated by TCRdb to between 2018 and 2020). About the study as a whole: The study used repertoire sequencing to test whether antigen drove CD8+ T cell activation and differentiation in Susac syndrome. Beyond this particular receptor, the publication reports: The number of individuals in the TCR sequencing and HLA analysis was recognized as being relatively small.

RNA was extracted with the RNeasy kit and 0.5 to 1 ug was reverse transcribed using random hexamers. The immunoSEQ multiplex PCR assay, which covers 54 Vbeta and 13 Jbeta segments, was used to amplify TCR beta CDR3 regions. Bias from PCR amplification was corrected by using a synthetic template baseline for primer optimization and for computational correction. As for how the authors treated the data: Only productive sequences were kept, with reads annotated to V, D and J genes according to IMGT and analyzed in immunoSEQ Analyzer. Clonality was calculated as one minus the Shannon entropy normalized by log2 of the number of productive unique sequences. Public and private clones were assessed among the 100 most prevalent clones of each patient and control. Susac-specific clones were defined as absent from healthy and MS cohorts, 1052 published viral clones and other ImmuneACCESS disease sequences. The raw public data were reprocessed by TCRdb itself: fastp quality trimming at Q25, MiXCR clonotype calling, in-frame beta chains only. Every CDR3 protein is listed once, alongside the most common genes and DNA of its rows. The V and J calls were determined by TCRdb, not by the authors. Recorded for this sample are 120,000 to 150,000 distinct CDR3 sequences; 94% of them occurred a single time. Together, the top ten hold 0.065% to 0.1% of the sample.

A distance of 4 bases separates the germline ends of V and J, which lose 7 bases and 1 base respectively. CDR3 length: 11 amino acids, cysteine to phenylalanine. Of the read, only the CDR3 DNA is kept; its 33 bases are in frame from base 1. CDR1 and CDR2 are drawn from the germline V gene (reference sequence): LNHDA, SQIVND. High-throughput TCR beta sequencing profiled peripheral blood CD8+ and CD4+ T cells from healthy donors, Susac syndrome patients and multiple sclerosis patients. The healthy donors served as controls matched for age and sex. Bulk CD8+ and CD4+ T cells were purified by magnetic negative isolation, whereas CD8+ TEMRA cells were enriched by FACS. Blood was drawn into EDTA tubes, processed within 24 hours, and PBMCs were isolated by density gradient centrifugation. PBMCs intended for TCR sequencing were cryopreserved in liquid nitrogen and were subsequently thawed in a 37 degrees C water bath. Purity of sorted or isolated CD4+, CD8+ and CD8+ TEMRA cells was at least 90%.

On this clonotype itself: Its antigen has not been determined. No base quality values were provided; no much bigger clone lies one nucleotide off.

The clonotype comes from a human donor in good health. The source material was CD4+ T cells from PBMCs. This chain is built from TRBV19 and TRBJ1-1, with the D segment identity uncertain. In nucleotide form, the sequence is TGTGCCAGTAACAGGAACACTGAAGCTTTCTTT. This encodes CASNRNTEAFF.